A single sample gave rise to the 8 T cell receptor beta chains below, sequenced in a study of shared clonotypes between healthy human individuals. TCRdb keeps only in-frame clones here, not all; method: immunoSEQ multiplex PCR. The sample comprises about 2.3 million clones, 85% to 95% of which are singletons, and about 0.37% rests with the top ten. Material: naive CD4+ T cells from PBMCs. The sample's subset: CD45RA+ positively selected. These TCRs come from a man younger than 35 in good health. Some clones in this sample may be carry-over from other donors' samples.

In its sample, this clone was seen once. Within the sample, other DNA sequences also encode this same CDR3. This chain uses TRBV5-1 with TRBJ2-3; 7 positions agree with TRBD2. This CDR3 is built from 16 residues. The junction had 6 bases not matched to a gene; V was cut back by 0 bases and J by 2 bases. Germline values: CDR1 SGHRS, CDR2 YFSETQ. CDR3 region: CASSLVAGASTDTQYF. DNA of the CDR3: TGCGCCAGCAGCTTGGTTGCGGGAGCCTCCACAGATACGCAGTATTTT.

The genes are TRBV6-1 and TRBJ2-7; no clear D. The length of the CDR3 is 13 residues. Trimming left V 5 bases short and J 0 bases short, with 8 bases between. CDR1 MNHNS and CDR2 SASEGT come from the germline V gene. CDR3 nucleotides: TGTGCCAGCAGTAACGGGCCCTCCTACGAGCAGTACTTC. Translating it yields CASSNGPSYEQYF.

The chain uses TRBV5-1 and TRBJ2-7, with a tentative D call TRBD1 (6 bases). CDR1 SGHRS and CDR2 YFSETQ come from the germline V gene. The CDR3 length is 15 residues. Trimming left V 3 bases short and J 6 bases short, with 19 bases between. The CDR3: CASSSRLRGDSEQYF. The CDR3 DNA sequence: TGCGCCAGCAGCTCCCGACTCAGGGGTGACTCCGAGCAGTACTTC.

CDR3 sequence: CASSGSPVQSTDTQYF. The CDR3 DNA is TGTGCCAGCAGCGGATCACCAGTTCAGAGCACAGATACGCAGTATTTT. The genes are TRBV7-9 and TRBJ2-3; D not certain. CDR1 and CDR2 (germline): SEHNR, FQNEAQ (reference sequence). Trimming shortened V by 5 bases and J by 0 bases, and 15 bases separated the two germline ends. The CDR3 extends over 16 amino acids.

The chain employs TRBV5-6 and TRBJ2-7, with 9 bases aligning to TRBD1. The V segment lost 2 bases and the J segment 6 bases; nucleotides outside the gene matches: 6. This CDR3 has 14 residues. The germline gives CDR1 SGHDT, CDR2 YYEEEE. CDR3 protein: CASSFRDRESEQYF. The CDR3 region has the DNA TGTGCCAGCAGCTTCCGGGACAGGGAGTCCGAGCAGTACTTC.

The chain couples TRBV7-2 to TRBJ2-2; 7 nucleotides line up with TRBD1. Germline CDR1 reads SGHTA; CDR2 reads FQGNSA. The V and J ends lost 6 bases and 4 bases, in that order; junction bases with no gene match: 8. The CDR3 has 15 amino acids. The CDR3 sequence is CASSFDRASTGELFF. CDR3 bases: TGTGCCAGCAGTTTTGACAGGGCGAGCACCGGGGAGCTGTTTTTT.

The rearrangement joins TRBV2 to TRBJ2-5; D not resolved. This CDR3 region has 12 residues. Trimming left V 8 bases short and J 1 base short, with 8 bases between. CDR1 and CDR2 from the germline V gene are SNHLY and FYNNEI. CDR3 amino acids: CASAFSQETQYF. In DNA, the CDR3 is TGTGCCAGCGCTTTTTCCCAAGAGACCCAGTACTTC.

This chain connects TRBV6-1 to TRBJ1-2, with 7 bases matching TRBD1. The CDR3 is made up of 14 amino acids. With 6 bases clipped from V and 2 bases from J, the junction kept 6 bases outside the gene matches. Germline V gene data show CDR1 as MNHNS and CDR2 as SASEGT. This chain's CDR3 is CASRKPGQNYGYTF. CDR3 coding DNA: TGTGCCAGCAGGAAACCGGGACAGAACTATGGCTACACCTTC.